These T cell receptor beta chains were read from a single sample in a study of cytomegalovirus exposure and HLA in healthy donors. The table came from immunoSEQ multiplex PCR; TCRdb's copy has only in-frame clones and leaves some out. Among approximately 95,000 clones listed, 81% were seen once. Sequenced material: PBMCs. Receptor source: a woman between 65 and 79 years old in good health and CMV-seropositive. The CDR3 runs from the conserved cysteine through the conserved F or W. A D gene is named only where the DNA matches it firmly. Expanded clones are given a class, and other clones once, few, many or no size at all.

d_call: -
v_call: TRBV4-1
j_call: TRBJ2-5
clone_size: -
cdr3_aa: CASSQDRGGRAQYF
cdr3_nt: TGCGCCAGCAGCCAAGATAGGGGCGGACGGGCCCAGTACTTC

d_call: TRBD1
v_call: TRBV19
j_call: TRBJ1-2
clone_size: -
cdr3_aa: CASRGTDYGYTF
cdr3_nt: TGTGCCAGTAGGGGGACAGACTATGGCTACACCTTC

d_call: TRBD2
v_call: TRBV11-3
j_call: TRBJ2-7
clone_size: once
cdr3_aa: CASSRHSGATYEQYF
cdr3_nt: TGTGCCAGCAGCCGCCATAGCGGGGCCACCTACGAGCAGTACTTC

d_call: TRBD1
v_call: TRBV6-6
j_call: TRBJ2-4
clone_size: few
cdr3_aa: CASSPGTGNIQYF
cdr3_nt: TGTGCCAGCAGCCCCGGGACAGGAAACATTCAGTACTTC

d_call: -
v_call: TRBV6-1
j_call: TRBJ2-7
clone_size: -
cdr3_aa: CASSEALGPYEQYF
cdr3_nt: TGTGCCAGCAGTGAAGCGCTGGGCCCCTACGAGCAGTACTTC

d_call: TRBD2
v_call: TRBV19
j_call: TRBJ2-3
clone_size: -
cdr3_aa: CASSFGSGREDTQYF
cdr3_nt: TGTGCCAGTAGTTTTGGTAGCGGGAGGGAAGATACGCAGTATTTT

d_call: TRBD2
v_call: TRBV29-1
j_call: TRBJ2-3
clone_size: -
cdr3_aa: CSVRFEGGSLDTQYF
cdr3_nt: TGCAGCGTTAGATTTGAGGGCGGGAGTTTGGATACGCAGTATTTT

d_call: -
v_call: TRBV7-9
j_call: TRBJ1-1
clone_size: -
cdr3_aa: CASSIVAGMNTEAFF
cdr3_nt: TGTGCCAGCAGCATAGTGGCGGGAATGAACACTGAAGCTTTCTTT

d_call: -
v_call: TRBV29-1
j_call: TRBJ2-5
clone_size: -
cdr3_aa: CSVESGGETQYF
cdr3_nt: TGCAGCGTTGAGTCAGGAGGAGAGACCCAGTACTTC

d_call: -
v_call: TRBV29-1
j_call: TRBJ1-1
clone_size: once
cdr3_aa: CSVRETQNTEAFF
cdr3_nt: TGCAGCGTCCGGGAAACCCAGAACACTGAAGCTTTCTTT

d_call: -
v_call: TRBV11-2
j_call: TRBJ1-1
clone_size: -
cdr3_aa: CASSRDRLVAEAFF
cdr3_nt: TGTGCCAGCAGCCGCGACCGACTCGTGGCTGAAGCTTTCTTT

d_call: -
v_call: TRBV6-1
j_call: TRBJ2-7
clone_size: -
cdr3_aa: CASSEESRTDYEQYF
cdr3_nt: TGTGCCAGCAGTGAAGAATCCCGCACAGATTACGAGCAGTACTTC

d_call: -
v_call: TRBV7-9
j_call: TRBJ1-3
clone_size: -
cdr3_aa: CASSLAVGGGWSSGNTIYF
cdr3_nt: TGTGCCAGCAGCTTAGCAGTCGGGGGGGGCTGGAGCTCTGGAAACACCATATATTTT

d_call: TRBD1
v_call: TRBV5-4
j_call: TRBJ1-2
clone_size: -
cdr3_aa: CASSDSTGGKGYTF
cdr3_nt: TGTGCCAGCAGCGATTCCACAGGGGGTAAGGGCTACACCTTC

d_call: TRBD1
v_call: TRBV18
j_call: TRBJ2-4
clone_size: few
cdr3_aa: CASSQGTGLAKNIQYF
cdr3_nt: TGTGCCAGCTCACAGGGGACAGGCCTAGCCAAAAACATTCAGTACTTC

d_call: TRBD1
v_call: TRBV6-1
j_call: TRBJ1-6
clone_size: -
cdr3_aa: CASRLDRGDSPLHF
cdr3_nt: TGTGCCAGCAGACTAGACAGGGGTGATTCACCCCTCCACTTT

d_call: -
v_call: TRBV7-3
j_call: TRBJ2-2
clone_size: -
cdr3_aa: CASRGGSGELFF
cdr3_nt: TGTGCCAGCAGGGGGGGATCCGGGGAGCTGTTTTTT

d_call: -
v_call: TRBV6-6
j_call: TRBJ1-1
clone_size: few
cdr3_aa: CASSRTGQTNTEAFF
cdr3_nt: TGTGCCAGCAGCCGAACTGGACAAACGAACACTGAAGCTTTCTTT

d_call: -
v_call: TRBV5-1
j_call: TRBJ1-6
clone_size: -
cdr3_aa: CASSLAVQGSSSYNSPLHF
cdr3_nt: TGCGCCAGCAGCTTGGCTGTTCAGGGGTCAAGCTCCTATAATTCACCCCTCCACTTT

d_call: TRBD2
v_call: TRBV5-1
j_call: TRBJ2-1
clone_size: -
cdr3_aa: CASSIGGSGSDEQFF
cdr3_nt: TGCGCCAGCAGCATTGGTGGTAGCGGGAGCGATGAGCAGTTCTTC

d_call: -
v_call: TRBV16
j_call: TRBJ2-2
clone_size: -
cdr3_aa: CASSQSRGTGELFF
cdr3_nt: TGTGCCAGCAGCCAATCAAGGGGCACCGGGGAGCTGTTTTTT

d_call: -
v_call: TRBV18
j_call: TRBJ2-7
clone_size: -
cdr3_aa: CASSPPTSSYEQYF
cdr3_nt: TGTGCCAGCTCACCACCGACTAGCTCCTACGAGCAGTACTTC

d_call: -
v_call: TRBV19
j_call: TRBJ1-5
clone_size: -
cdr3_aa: CASHQGPKNQPQHF
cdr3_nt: TGTGCCAGTCACCAGGGGCCGAAAAATCAGCCCCAGCATTTT

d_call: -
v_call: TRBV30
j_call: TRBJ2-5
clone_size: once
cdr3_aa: CAWSPEETQYF
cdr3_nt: TGTGCCTGGAGTCCGGAGGAGACCCAGTACTTC

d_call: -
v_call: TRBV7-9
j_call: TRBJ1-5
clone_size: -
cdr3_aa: CASSRSGGMGQPQHF
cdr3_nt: TGTGCCAGCAGCAGAAGTGGAGGAATGGGCCAGCCCCAGCATTTT

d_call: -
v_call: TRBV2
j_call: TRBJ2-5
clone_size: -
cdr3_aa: CASTLETQYF
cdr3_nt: TGTGCCAGCACGTTAGAGACCCAGTACTTC

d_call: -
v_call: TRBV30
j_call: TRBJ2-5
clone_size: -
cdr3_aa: CAFHDSNKEAQYF
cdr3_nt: TGTGCCTTCCACGACAGCAACAAAGAGGCCCAGTACTTC

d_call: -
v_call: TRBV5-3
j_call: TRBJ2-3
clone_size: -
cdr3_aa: CAPPAGLANSTDTQYF
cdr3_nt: TGTGCCCCCCCCGCCGGTTTAGCGAACAGCACAGATACGCAGTATTTT

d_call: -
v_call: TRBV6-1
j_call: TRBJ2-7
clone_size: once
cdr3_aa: CASSANRVEQYF
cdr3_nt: TGTGCCAGCAGTGCTAACAGAGTCGAGCAGTACTTC

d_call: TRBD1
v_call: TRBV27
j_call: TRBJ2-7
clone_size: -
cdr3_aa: CASSTGTAVYEQYF
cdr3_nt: TGTGCCAGCAGTACCGGGACAGCGGTCTACGAGCAGTACTTC

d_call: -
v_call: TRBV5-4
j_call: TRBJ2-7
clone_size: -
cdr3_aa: CASSLTIGNEQYF
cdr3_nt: TGTGCCAGCAGCTTGACAATCGGGAACGAGCAGTACTTC

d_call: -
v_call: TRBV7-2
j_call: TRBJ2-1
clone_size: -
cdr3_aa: CASSLDSYNEQLF
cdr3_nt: TGTGCCAGCAGCCTCGACTCCTACAATGAGCAGCTCTTC

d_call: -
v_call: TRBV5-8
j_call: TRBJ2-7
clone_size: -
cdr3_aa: CASMWGLHEQYF
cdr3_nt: TGTGCCAGCATGTGGGGGCTCCACGAGCAGTACTTC

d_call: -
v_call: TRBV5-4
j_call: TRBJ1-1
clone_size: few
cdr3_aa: CASTKGQNTEAFF
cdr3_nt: TGTGCCAGCACCAAAGGACAGAACACTGAAGCTTTCTTT

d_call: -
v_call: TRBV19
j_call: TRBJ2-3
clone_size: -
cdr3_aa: CASKGDAGTDTQYF
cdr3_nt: TGTGCCAGTAAAGGGGATGCGGGCACAGATACGCAGTATTTT

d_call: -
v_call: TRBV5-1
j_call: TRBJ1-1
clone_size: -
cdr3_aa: CASSLASQYRGANTEAFF
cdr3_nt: TGCGCCAGCAGCTTGGCCTCCCAATATAGGGGCGCGAACACTGAAGCTTTCTTT

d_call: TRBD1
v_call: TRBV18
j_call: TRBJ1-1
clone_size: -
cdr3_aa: CASSPAAGGSNTEAFF
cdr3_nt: TGTGCCAGCTCACCGGCGGCAGGGGGCTCGAACACTGAAGCTTTCTTT

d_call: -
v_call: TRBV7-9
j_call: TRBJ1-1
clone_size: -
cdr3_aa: CASSLEAGLGEKGTEAFF
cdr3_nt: TGTGCCAGCAGCCTAGAGGCGGGGCTTGGGGAGAAGGGCACTGAAGCTTTCTTT

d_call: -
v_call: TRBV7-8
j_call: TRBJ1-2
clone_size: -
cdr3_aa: CASSLVGQNYGYTF
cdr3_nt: TGTGCCAGCAGCTTAGTTGGGCAAAACTATGGCTACACCTTC

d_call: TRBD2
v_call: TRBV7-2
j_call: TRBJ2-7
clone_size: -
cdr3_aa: CASRLPGREGEQYF
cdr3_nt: TGTGCCAGCAGATTACCGGGACGGGAGGGCGAGCAGTACTTC

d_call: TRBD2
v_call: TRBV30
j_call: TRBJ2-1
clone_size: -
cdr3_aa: CAWAGTSGRSSYNEQFF
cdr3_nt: TGTGCCTGGGCCGGGACTAGCGGGAGGAGCTCCTACAATGAGCAGTTCTTC

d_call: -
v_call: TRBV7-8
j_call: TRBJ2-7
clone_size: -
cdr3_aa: CASSLGERTHEQYF
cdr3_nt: TGTGCCAGCAGCTTAGGCGAGCGAACCCACGAGCAGTACTTC

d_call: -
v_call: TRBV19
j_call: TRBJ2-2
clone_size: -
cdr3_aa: CAFRDINTGELFF
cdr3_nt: TGTGCCTTCCGGGACATTAACACCGGGGAGCTGTTTTTT

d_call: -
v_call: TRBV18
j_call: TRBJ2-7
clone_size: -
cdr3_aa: CASSPSSYEQYF
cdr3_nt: TGTGCCAGCTCACCTAGCTCCTACGAGCAGTACTTC

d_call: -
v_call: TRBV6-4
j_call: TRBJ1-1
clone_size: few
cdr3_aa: CASSEHEGVTEAFF
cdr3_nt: TGTGCCAGCAGTGAACATGAGGGGGTTACTGAAGCTTTCTTT

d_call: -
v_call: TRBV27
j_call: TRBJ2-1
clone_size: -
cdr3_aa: CASSLLAGLYNEQFF
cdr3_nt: TGTGCCAGCAGTTTATTGGCGGGGCTCTACAATGAGCAGTTCTTC

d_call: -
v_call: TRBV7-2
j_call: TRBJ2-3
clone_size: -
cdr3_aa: CASSFRVTDTQYF
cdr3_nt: TGTGCCAGCAGCTTCAGGGTCACAGATACGCAGTATTTT

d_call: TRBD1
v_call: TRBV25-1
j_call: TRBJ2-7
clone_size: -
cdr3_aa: CASSERQGIRYEQYF
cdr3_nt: TGTGCCAGCAGTGAGAGACAGGGGATCCGCTACGAGCAGTACTTC